A single sample gave rise to the 21 T cell receptor beta chains below, sequenced in a study of cytomegalovirus exposure and HLA in healthy donors. Amplification used 60 Vbeta primers and 13 Jbeta primers. Sequencing was performed with immunoSEQ multiplex PCR; in TCRdb, only in-frame clones are kept and a portion is missing. The sample shows around 230,000 clones, 82% of them seen only once. Source material: PBMCs. These receptor sequences come from a man aged 40-55 years in good health and CMV-seropositive.

The chain recombines TRBV11-3 with TRBJ2-1; 12 nucleotides align to TRBD2. CDR1 and CDR2 (germline): SGHNT, YENEEA. J was trimmed by 9 bases and V by 4 bases; bases with no gene match: 7. This CDR3 has 15 amino acids. Written as DNA, the CDR3 is TGTGCCAGCAGCTCCCGACTAGCGGGAGTAGCTGAGCAGTTCTTC. It specifies CASSSRLAGVAEQFF.

The CDR3 loop reads CASSLGGGKLFF. CDR3 in DNA: TGTGCCAGCAGTTTAGGGGGAGGAAAACTGTTTTTT. The gene calls are TRBV28 and TRBJ1-4; D is possibly TRBD1 (5 bases). Per germline, CDR1 MDHEN and CDR2 SYDVKM. Trimming left V 2 bases short and J 10 bases short, with 8 bases between. This CDR3 spans 12 amino acids. The full variable domain, its missing parts supplied by reference TRBV28 and TRBJ1-4, is DVKVTQSSRYLVKRTGEKVFLECVQDMDHENMFWYRQDPGLGLRLIYFSYDVKMKEKGDIPEGYSVSREKKERFSLILESASTNQTSMYLCASSLGGGKLFFGSGTQLSVL.

The chain carries TRBV18 and TRBJ2-6; no reliable D call. Trimming shortened V by 0 bases and J by 2 bases, and 8 bases separated the two germline ends. The V gene's germline CDR1 is KGHSH and CDR2 LQKENI. This CDR3 region has 16 residues. The CDR3 loop reads CASSPPLAAGANVLTF. CDR3 DNA: TGTGCCAGCTCACCACCACTGGCGGCTGGGGCCAACGTCCTGACTTTC. Full variable domain (outside the CDR3, taken from reference TRBV18 and TRBJ2-6): NAGVMQNPRHLVRRRGQEARLRCSPMKGHSHVYWYRQLPEEGLKFMVYLQKENIIDESGMPKERFSAEFPKEGPSILRIQQVVRGDSAAYFCASSPPLAAGANVLTFGAGSRLTVL.

The rearrangement joins TRBV4-1 to TRBJ2-7, with D perhaps TRBD2 (6 bases). The CDR3 totals 14 residues. Germline loops: CDR1 MGHRA, CDR2 YSYEKL. V was cut by 2 bases and J by 2 bases, with 10 bases left in between. Here the CDR3 reads CASSQLTRTYEQYF. DNA of the CDR3: TGCGCCAGCAGCCAATTGACTAGGACCTACGAGCAGTACTTC.

V and J are TRBV6-5 and TRBJ2-7, with D perhaps TRBD2 (6 bases). The CDR3 contains 14 residues. Trimming stripped 9 bases from V and 2 bases from J, with 17 bases between. CDR1 and CDR2 (germline): MNHEY, SVGAGI. The CDR3 spells CASRTTRFPYEQYV. The CDR3 DNA is TGTGCCAGTCGTACGACTAGATTCCCCTACGAGCAGTACGTC.

As regards this clone: Mismatch with germline at one junction end may stem from a read error. The chain links TRBV7-9 to TRBJ1-4; perhaps TRBD1 as D (6 bases). There are 16 residues in the CDR3. Looked up from germline, CDR1 is SEHNR and CDR2 is FQNEAQ (reference sequence). CDR3 sequence: CSSSSSTWGRGEKLFF. CDR3 nucleotide sequence: TGTTCCAGCAGTTCATCCACCTGGGGGCGAGGAGAAAAACTGTTTTTT.

A few counts support this clone. The chain couples TRBV5-6 to TRBJ1-3, with D possibly TRBD1 on 6 matching bases. This CDR3 spans 17 amino acids. V lost 1 base, J lost 2 bases, and 16 bases lay in between. Germline V gene lookup returns CDR1 SGHDT and CDR2 YYEEEE. The CDR3 protein is CASSLYLGAVAGNTIYF. As DNA, the CDR3 is TGTGCCAGCAGCTTGTACCTGGGGGCGGTTGCTGGAAACACCATATATTTT.

This clone has only one observation. V is TRBV19 and J is TRBJ2-1; D perhaps matches TRBD1 (6 bases). CDR3 size: 14 residues. CDR1 LNHDA and CDR2 SQIVND come from the germline V gene (reference sequence). The V gene lost 6 bases and the J gene lost 5 bases, with 14 bases spanning the gap. Here the CDR3 DNA reads TGTGCCAGTAGCCCGGACAGCCACCACAATGAGCAGTTCTTC. This codes for CASSPDSHHNEQFF.

This chain links TRBV6-5 with TRBJ1-3; 8 bases agree with TRBD1. V lost 9 bases to trimming and J lost 2 bases; unmatched junction nucleotides: 6. Looked up from germline, CDR1 is MNHEY and CDR2 is SVGAGI. The CDR3 is 14 amino acids. As DNA, the CDR3 is TGTGCCAGTAGGGGACAGGTGGCTGGAAACACCATATATTTT. Translated: CASRGQVAGNTIYF.

The chain has TRBV4-1 and TRBJ2-3, with TRBD2 matching over 9 bases. The junction had 9 bases not matched to a gene; V was cut back by 1 base and J by 7 bases. Germline CDR1 reads MGHRA; CDR2 reads YSYEKL. The length of the CDR3 is 16 residues. The CDR3 sequence: CASSQVGGRAGNTQYF. As DNA, the CDR3 is TGCGCCAGCAGCCAAGTCGGCGGGAGGGCCGGGAATACGCAGTATTTT.

This clone was seen just once. This chain connects TRBV5-4 to TRBJ2-7; 11 positions agree with TRBD1. This CDR3 is built from 14 residues. V lost 6 bases, J lost 3 bases, and 5 bases stayed unmatched. Germline V gene data show CDR1 as SGHNT and CDR2 as YYREEE (reference sequence). CDR3 loop: CASTPGTGGYEQYF. The CDR3 DNA sequence: TGTGCCAGCACCCCCGGGACAGGGGGCTACGAGCAGTACTTC.

The V and J genes are TRBV6-1 and TRBJ2-7; TRBD2 is a possible D gene (5 bases). This CDR3 has 13 residues. V was pared by 8 bases and J by 3 bases, with 14 bases between. Germline V gives CDR1 MNHNS, CDR2 SASEGT. CDR3 amino acids: CASAGVPLYEQYV. CDR3 coding DNA: TGTGCCAGCGCGGGTGTCCCCCTCTACGAGCAGTACGTC.

This clone appeared a single time. This sequence joins TRBV2 and TRBJ2-2, with D perhaps TRBD1 (5 bases). This CDR3 is built from 15 residues. Germline V CDR1 and CDR2: SNHLY, FYNNEI. V lost 8 bases to trimming and J lost 4 bases, with 17 bases between them. The CDR3: CASRPRQGSTGELFF. DNA of the CDR3: TGTGCCAGCCGTCCTCGTCAGGGATCCACCGGGGAGCTGTTTTTT.

This clone was counted once. V gene TRBV19 combines with J gene TRBJ2-5; TRBD2 agrees at 10 bases. The ends lost 9 bases at V and 2 bases at J; junction bases unmatched: 6. The CDR3 runs 14 residues. CDR1 is LNHDA and CDR2 is SQIVND in the germline V gene (reference sequence). The CDR3 here is CASLTSGAQETQYF. The DNA for the CDR3 is TGTGCCAGCCTAACTAGCGGGGCACAAGAGACCCAGTACTTC. Together with reference TRBV19 and TRBJ2-5, the CDR3 gives the full variable domain: DGGITQSPKYLFRKEGQNVTLSCEQNLNHDAMYWYRQDPGQGLRLIYYSQIVNDFQKGDIAEGYSVSREKKESFPLTVTSAQKNPTAFYLCASLTSGAQETQYFGPGTRLLVL.

The chain couples TRBV14 to TRBJ1-2, with no clear D. The V end was cut by 0 bases, the J end by 9 bases, with 8 bases between. This CDR3 has 12 amino acids. Germline V CDR1 and CDR2: SGHDN, FVKESK. The CDR3 reads CASSQERRSYTF. CDR3 nucleotide sequence: TGTGCCAGCAGCCAAGAGCGCCGAAGCTACACCTTC.

V gene TRBV5-8 combines with J gene TRBJ2-7; possible D gene TRBD1, 5 bases. Trimming cost V 5 bases and J 0 bases, with 6 bases left between them. The CDR3 has 12 amino acids. CDR1 is SGHTS and CDR2 is YDEGEE in the germline V gene. The CDR3 sequence: CASRTASYEQYF. In nucleotides, the CDR3 is TGTGCCAGCAGGACAGCCTCCTACGAGCAGTACTTC.

CDR3 sequence: CASSKWREGQYEQYV. Written as DNA, the CDR3 is TGCGCCAGCAGCAAGTGGCGGGAGGGCCAGTACGAGCAGTACGTC. This chain connects TRBV10-1 to TRBJ2-7, with 9 bases identical to TRBD2. This CDR3 is 15 amino acids long. V gave up 6 bases and J gave up 4 bases; unmatched junction bases: 10. Germline-derived CDR1 and CDR2 are WNHNN and SYGVQD (reference sequence).

The chain recombines TRBV5-6 with TRBJ2-7, with TRBD1 matching over 8 bases. V trimming: 4 bases; J trimming: 0 bases; junction bases outside the gene matches: 12. The CDR3 extends over 17 amino acids. CDR1 and CDR2 (germline): SGHDT, YYEEEE. The CDR3 bases are TGTGCCAGCAGCGCCGACCCGGGACAGGTTCTCTCCTACGAGCAGTACTTC. This sequence encodes CASSADPGQVLSYEQYF.

This clone occurred a few times. The J gene is TRBJ2-7, the V gene TRBV19; D call uncertain. The CDR3 length is 14 residues. Germline-derived CDR1 and CDR2 are LNHDA and SQIVND (reference sequence). Trimming pared 1 base from V and 3 bases from J, leaving 10 bases between. CDR3 DNA: TGTGCCAGTAGTATAGGCGGCAGCTACTACGAGCAGTACTTC. Its protein product is CASSIGGSYYEQYF.

This chain connects TRBV4-1 to TRBJ2-1; D is possibly TRBD1 (6 bases). V was trimmed by 4 bases and J by 5 bases, leaving 9 bases between them. The CDR3 totals 13 residues. The germline V gene has CDR1 MGHRA and CDR2 YSYEKL. CDR3 residues: CASSLWTDNEQFF. In DNA, the CDR3 is TGCGCCAGCAGCCTATGGACAGACAATGAGCAGTTCTTC.

The gene calls are TRBV5-1 and TRBJ1-1; TRBD1 is a possible D gene (5 bases). The CDR3 consists of 15 residues. V was pared by 0 bases and J by 5 bases, with 14 bases between. The germline CDR1 and CDR2 sequences are SGHRS and YFSETQ. The CDR3 here is CASSLGMGSGTEAFF. CDR3 bases: TGCGCCAGCAGCTTGGGTATGGGATCAGGGACTGAAGCTTTCTTT.